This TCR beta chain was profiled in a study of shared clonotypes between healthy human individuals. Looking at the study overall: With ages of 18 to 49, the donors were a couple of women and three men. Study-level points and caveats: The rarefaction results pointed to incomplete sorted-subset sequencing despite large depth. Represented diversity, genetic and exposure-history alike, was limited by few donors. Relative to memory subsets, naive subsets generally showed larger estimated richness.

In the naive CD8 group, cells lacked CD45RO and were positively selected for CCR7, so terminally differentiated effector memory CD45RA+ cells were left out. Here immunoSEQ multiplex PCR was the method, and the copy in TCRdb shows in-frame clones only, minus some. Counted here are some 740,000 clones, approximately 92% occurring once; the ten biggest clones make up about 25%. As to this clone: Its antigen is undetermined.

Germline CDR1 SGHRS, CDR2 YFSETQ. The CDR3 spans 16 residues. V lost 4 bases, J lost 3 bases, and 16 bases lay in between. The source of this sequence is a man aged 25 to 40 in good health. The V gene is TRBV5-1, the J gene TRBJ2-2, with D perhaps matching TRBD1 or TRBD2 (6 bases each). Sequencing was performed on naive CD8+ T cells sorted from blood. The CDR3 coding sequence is TGCGCCAGCAGCCCGGCCGGGGGCCTGGACACCGGGGAGCTGTTTTTT. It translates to CASSPAGGLDTGELFF.